This TCR beta chain was observed in a study of tumor-infiltrating lymphocytes in localized non-small cell lung cancer. Study-wide results and caveats: Different pieces of the same tissue were used for each assay. Available tissue quantity limited TCR sequencing to a patient subset.

Generated by immunoSEQ multiplex PCR, the TCRdb table keeps only in-frame clones and is missing some. The sample records around 14,000 clones, roughly 75% being singletons. Points on this clone: Its cognate antigen is unknown.

CDR3 length: 15 residues. J gave up 2 bases and V 1 base, and 2 bases lay outside the gene matches. CDR1 is LNHNV, CDR2 YYDKDF, per germline (reference sequence). The chain links TRBV15 to TRBJ2-3; 8 bases align to TRBD2. The sample consisted of uninvolved lung tissue not adjacent to the tumor. The sequence was obtained from a human donor with non-small cell lung cancer. The CDR3 protein is CATSRGAGDTDTQYF. The CDR3 DNA is TGTGCCACCAGCAGAGGAGCGGGGGACACAGATACGCAGTATTTT.